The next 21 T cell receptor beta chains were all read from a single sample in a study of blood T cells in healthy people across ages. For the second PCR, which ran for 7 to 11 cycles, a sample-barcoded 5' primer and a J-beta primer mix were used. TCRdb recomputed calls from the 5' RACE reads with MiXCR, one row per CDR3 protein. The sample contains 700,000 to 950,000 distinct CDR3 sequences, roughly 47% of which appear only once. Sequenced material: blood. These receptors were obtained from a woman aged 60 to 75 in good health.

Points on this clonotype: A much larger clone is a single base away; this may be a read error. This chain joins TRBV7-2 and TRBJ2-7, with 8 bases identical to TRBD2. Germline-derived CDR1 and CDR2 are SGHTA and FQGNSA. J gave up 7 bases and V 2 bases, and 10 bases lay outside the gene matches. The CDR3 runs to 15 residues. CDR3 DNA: TGTGCCAGCAGCTTAAACGGGGGGGCCTACAATGAGCAGTACTTC. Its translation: CASSLNGGAYNEQYF.

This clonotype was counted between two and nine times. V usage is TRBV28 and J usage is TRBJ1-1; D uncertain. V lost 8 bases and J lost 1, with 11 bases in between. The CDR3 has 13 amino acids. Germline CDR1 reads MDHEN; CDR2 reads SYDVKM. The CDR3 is CASRTAWNTEAFF. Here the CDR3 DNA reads TGTGCCAGCCGTACTGCCTGGAACACTGAAGCTTTCTTT.

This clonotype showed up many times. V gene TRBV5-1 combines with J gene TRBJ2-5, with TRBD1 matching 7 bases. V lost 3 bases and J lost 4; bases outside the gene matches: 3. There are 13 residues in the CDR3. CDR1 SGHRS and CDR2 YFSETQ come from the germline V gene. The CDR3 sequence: CASSSPGGETQYF. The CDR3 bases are TGCGCCAGCAGCTCGCCAGGGGGAGAGACCCAGTACTTC.

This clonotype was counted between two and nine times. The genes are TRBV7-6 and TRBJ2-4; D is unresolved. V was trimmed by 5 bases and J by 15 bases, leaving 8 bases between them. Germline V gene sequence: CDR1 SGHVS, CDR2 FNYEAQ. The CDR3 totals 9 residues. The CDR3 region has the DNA TGTGCCAGCAGCCTACCGCTGTACTTC. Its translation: CASSLPLYF.

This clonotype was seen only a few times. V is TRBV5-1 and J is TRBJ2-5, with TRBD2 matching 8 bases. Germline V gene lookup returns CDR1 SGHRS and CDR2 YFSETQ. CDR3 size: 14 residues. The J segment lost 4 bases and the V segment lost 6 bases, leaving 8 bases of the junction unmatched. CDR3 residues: CASKLSTSAETQYF. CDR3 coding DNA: TGCGCCAGCAAATTATCGACTAGCGCAGAGACCCAGTACTTC.

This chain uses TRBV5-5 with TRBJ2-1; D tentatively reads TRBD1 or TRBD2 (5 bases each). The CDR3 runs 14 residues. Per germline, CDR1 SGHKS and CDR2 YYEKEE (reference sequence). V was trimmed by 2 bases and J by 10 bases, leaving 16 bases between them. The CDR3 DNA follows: TGTGCCAGCAGCTTTGGCCAGGGCAGGGACGAGCAGTTCTTC. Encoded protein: CASSFGQGRDEQFF.

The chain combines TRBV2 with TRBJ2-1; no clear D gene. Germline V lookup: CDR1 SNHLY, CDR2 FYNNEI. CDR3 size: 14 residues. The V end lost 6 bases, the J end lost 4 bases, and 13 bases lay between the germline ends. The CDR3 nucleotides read TGTGCCAGCAGGAACACCGTACCTTACAATGAGCAGTTCTTC. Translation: CASRNTVPYNEQFF.

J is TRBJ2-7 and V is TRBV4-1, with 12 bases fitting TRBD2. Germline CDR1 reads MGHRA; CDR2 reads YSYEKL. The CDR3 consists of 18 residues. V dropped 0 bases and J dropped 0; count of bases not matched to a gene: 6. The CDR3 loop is CASSQESPLAGGSYEQYF. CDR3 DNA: TGCGCCAGCAGCCAAGAATCCCCACTAGCGGGGGGCTCCTACGAGCAGTACTTC.

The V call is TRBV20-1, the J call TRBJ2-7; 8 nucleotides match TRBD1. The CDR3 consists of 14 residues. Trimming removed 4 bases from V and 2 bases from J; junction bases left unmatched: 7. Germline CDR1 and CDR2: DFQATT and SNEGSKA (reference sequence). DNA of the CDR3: TGCAGTGCTACTTCCGGGACAGGACCCTACGAGCAGTACTTC. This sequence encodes CSATSGTGPYEQYF.

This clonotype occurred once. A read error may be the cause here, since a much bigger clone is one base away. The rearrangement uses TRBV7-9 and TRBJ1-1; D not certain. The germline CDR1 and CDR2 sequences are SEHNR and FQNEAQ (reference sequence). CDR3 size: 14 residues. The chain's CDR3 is CASSLAGMNTGAFF. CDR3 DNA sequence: TGTGCCAGCAGCTTAGCGGGCATGAACACTGGAGCTTTCTTT.

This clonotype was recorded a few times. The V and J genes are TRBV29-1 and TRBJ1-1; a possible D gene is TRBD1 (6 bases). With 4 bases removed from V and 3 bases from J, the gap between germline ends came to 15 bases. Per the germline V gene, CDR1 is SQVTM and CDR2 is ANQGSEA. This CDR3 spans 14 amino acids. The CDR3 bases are TGCAGCGTTGGAAGGGGGGCCGGCGACACTGAAGCTTTCTTT. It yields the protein CSVGRGAGDTEAFF.

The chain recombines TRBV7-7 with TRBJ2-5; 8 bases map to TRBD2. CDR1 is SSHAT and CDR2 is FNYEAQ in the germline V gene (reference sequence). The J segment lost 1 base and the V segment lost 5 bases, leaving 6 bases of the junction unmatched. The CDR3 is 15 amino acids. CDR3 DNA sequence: TGTGCCAGCAGCCTCGTAACTAGCGGCCAAGAGACCCAGTACTTC. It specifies CASSLVTSGQETQYF.

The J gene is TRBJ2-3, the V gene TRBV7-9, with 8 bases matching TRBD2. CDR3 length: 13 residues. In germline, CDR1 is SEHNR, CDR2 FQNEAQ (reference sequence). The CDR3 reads CALTSEGTDTQYF. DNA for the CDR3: TGTGCGCTGACTAGCGAGGGTACAGATACGCAGTATTTT.

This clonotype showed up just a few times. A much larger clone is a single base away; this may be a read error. The CDR3 DNA sequence: TGTGCCACCAGCATAGCCCCCCAGGAGGGAGATACGCAGTATTTT. This gives the protein CATSIAPQEGDTQYF. The chain carries TRBV15 and TRBJ2-3; TRBD2 is a possible D gene (6 bases). V was shortened by 4 bases and J by 5 bases, with 16 bases between the two germline ends. The CDR3 covers 15 residues. The V gene's germline CDR1 is LNHNV and CDR2 YYDKDF (reference sequence).

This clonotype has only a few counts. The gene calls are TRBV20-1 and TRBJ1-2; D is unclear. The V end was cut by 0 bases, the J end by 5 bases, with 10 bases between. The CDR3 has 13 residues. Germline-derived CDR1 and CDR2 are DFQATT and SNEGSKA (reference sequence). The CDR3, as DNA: TGCAGTGCTAGAGATCAGAGGGAATATGGCTACACCTTC. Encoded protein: CSARDQREYGYTF.

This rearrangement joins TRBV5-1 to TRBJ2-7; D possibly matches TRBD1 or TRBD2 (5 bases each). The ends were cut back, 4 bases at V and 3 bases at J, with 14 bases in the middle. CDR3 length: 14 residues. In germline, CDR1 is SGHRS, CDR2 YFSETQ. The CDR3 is CASSPGTDGYEQYF. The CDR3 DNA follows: TGCGCCAGCAGCCCCGGGACGGATGGCTACGAGCAGTACTTC.

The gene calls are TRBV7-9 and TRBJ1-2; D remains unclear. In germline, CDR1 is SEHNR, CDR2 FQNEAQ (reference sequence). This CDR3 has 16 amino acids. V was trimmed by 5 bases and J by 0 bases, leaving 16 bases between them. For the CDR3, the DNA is TGTGCCAGCAGCGGCGAAAGAACAAGTGCTAACTATGGCTACACCTTC. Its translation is CASSGERTSANYGYTF.

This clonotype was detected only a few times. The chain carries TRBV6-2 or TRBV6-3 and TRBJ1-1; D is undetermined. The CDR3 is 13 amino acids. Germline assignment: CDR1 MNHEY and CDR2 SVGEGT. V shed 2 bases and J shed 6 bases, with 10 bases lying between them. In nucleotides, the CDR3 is TGTGCCAGCAGTTACACTGGCGGCGCTGAAGCTTTCTTT. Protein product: CASSYTGGAEAFF.

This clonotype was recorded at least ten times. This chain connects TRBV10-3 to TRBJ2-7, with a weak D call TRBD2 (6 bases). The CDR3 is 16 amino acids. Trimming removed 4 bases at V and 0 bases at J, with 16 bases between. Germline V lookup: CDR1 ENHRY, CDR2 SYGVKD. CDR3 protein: CAISAVSGYVSYEQYF. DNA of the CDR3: TGTGCCATCAGTGCGGTTAGCGGTTATGTCTCCTACGAGCAGTACTTC.

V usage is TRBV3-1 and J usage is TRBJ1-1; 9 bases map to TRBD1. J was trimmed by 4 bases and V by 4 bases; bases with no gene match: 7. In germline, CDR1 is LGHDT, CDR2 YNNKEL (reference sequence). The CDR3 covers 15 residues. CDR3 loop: CASSPRDRGGTEAFF. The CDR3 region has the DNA TGTGCCAGCAGCCCCCGTGACAGGGGGGGCACTGAAGCTTTCTTT. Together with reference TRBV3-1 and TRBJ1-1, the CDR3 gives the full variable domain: DTAVSQTPKYLVTQMGNDKSIKCEQNLGHDTMYWYKQDSKKFLKIMFSYNNKELIINETVPNRFSPKSPDKAHLNLHINSLELGDSAVYFCASSPRDRGGTEAFFGQGTRLTVV.

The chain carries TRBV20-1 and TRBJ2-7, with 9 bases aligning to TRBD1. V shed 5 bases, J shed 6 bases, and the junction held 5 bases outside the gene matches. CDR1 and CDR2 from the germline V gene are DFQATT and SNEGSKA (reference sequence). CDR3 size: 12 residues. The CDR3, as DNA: TGCAGTGCTGGATACAGGGGGCTCGAGCAGTACTTC. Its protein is CSAGYRGLEQYF.